The 14 T cell receptor beta chains below all came from one sample that was sequenced in a study of T cell responses to AZD1222 COVID-19 vaccine. Assay used: immunoSEQ multiplex PCR; TCRdb lists only in-frame clones, some missing. The table records around 130,000 clones, over 90% of them present only once. The sample was peripheral blood, taken on day 0 of AZD1222 vaccination. The receptors originated from an adult in good health.

The chain couples TRBV12-3 or TRBV12-4 to TRBJ2-7; TRBD1 matches 9 bases. This CDR3 comprises 13 residues. V gave up 1 base and J gave up 5 bases; unmatched junction bases: 0. CDR3: CASSLGTGDEQYF. DNA for the CDR3: TGTGCCAGCAGTTTAGGGACAGGGGACGAGCAGTACTTC.

The chain employs TRBV19 and TRBJ2-7, with TRBD1 matching over 8 bases. CDR3 size: 13 residues. Germline V CDR1 and CDR2: LNHDA, SQIVND (reference sequence). Trimming took 6 bases from V and 6 from J; bases not matched to a gene: 7. CDR3: CASSRGQGGEQYF. CDR3 nucleotide sequence: TGTGCCAGTAGCCGAGGACAGGGCGGCGAGCAGTACTTC.

This chain uses TRBV3-1 (or the pseudogene TRBV3-2) with TRBJ2-3; tentatively, D is TRBD1 or TRBD2 (5 bases each). Germline V gene sequence: CDR1 LGHDT, CDR2 YNNKEL (reference sequence). The length of the CDR3 is 16 residues. V shed 0 bases and J shed 1 base, with 11 bases lying between them. The CDR3 region has the DNA TGTGCCAGCAGCCAAGATCCGGGGCCACGCACAGATACGCAGTATTTT. It encodes CASSQDPGPRTDTQYF.

The table lists this clone with a count of one. The CDR3 bases are TGTGCCAGCAGCCAAGAACGGGGATGGGGCACTGAAGCTTTCTTT. Its translation is CASSQERGWGTEAFF. This rearrangement joins TRBV3-1 (or the pseudogene TRBV3-2) to TRBJ1-1; no definite D call. The CDR3 runs 15 residues. Germline CDR1 and CDR2: LGHDT and YNNKEL (reference sequence). The V and J ends lost 0 bases and 4 bases respectively, with 12 bases between them.

V gene TRBV7-9 combines with J gene TRBJ1-4; D remains ambiguous. The germline V gene encodes CDR1 SEHNR and CDR2 FQNEAQ (reference sequence). V dropped 0 bases and J dropped 5 bases, with 16 bases sitting between them. This CDR3 comprises 17 residues. The CDR3 sequence: CASSLAWSGSGNEKLFF. As DNA, the CDR3 is TGTGCCAGCAGCTTAGCGTGGTCAGGTAGTGGAAATGAAAAACTGTTTTTT.

The chain combines TRBV5-1 with TRBJ2-5; 11 nucleotides match TRBD2. The germline V gene has CDR1 SGHRS and CDR2 YFSETQ. V shed 5 bases and J 3 bases; nucleotides not matched to a gene: 9. This CDR3 spans 16 amino acids. The CDR3 nucleotides are TGCGCCAGCAGTTCCGGGACTAGCGGTTTCGAAGAGACCCAGTACTTC. Protein sequence: CASSSGTSGFEETQYF.

The chain combines TRBV7-9 with TRBJ1-1, with D unresolved. Per germline, CDR1 SEHNR and CDR2 FQNEAQ (reference sequence). The CDR3 totals 13 residues. Trimming cost V 1 base and J 7 bases, with 10 bases left between them. This CDR3 reads CASSLGGGIEAFF. In nucleotides, the CDR3 is TGTGCCAGCAGCTTAGGAGGAGGAATTGAAGCTTTCTTT.

The gene calls are TRBV5-1 and TRBJ1-1; no reliable D call. This CDR3 is built from 13 residues. The germline V gene has CDR1 SGHRS and CDR2 YFSETQ. Deletions cut 2 bases from V and 7 bases from J, with 12 bases between. CDR3 amino acids: CASSFASDREAFF. Written as DNA, the CDR3 is TGCGCCAGCAGCTTCGCTAGTGACCGTGAAGCTTTCTTT.

The rearrangement links TRBV6-6 to TRBJ2-7, with a weak D call TRBD2 (7 bases). Deletions cut 6 bases from V and 2 bases from J, with 17 bases between. Germline V lookup: CDR1 MNHNY, CDR2 SVGAGI (reference sequence). There are 15 residues in the CDR3. CDR3 sequence: CASSMGGGATYEQYF. The CDR3 DNA is TGTGCCAGCAGCATGGGAGGGGGGGCGACCTACGAGCAGTACTTC.

The V and J genes are TRBV7-9 and TRBJ1-6; D is unresolved. V dropped 5 bases and J dropped 8 bases, with 13 bases sitting between them. CDR1 is SEHNR, CDR2 FQNEAQ, per germline (reference sequence). This CDR3 has 14 residues. As DNA, the CDR3 is TGTGCCAGCAGCCCGGTGGCTCGCCATTCACCCCTCCACTTT. Its translation: CASSPVARHSPLHF.

This clone appeared once. The V call is TRBV6-1, the J call TRBJ1-2; D gene ambiguous. Trimming took 5 bases from V and 7 from J, leaving 14 bases between them. The CDR3 runs 13 residues. Germline V gene lookup returns CDR1 MNHNS and CDR2 SASEGT. The CDR3 region has the DNA TGTGCCAGCAGTTCCCCAGAATCCGGTGGCTACACCTTC. The encoded protein is CASSSPESGGYTF.

The gene calls are TRBV3-1 (or the pseudogene TRBV3-2) and TRBJ1-2, with 7 bases fitting TRBD1. V lost 5 bases to trimming and J lost 14 bases; unmatched junction nucleotides: 11. Germline CDR1 is LGHDT and CDR2 is YNNKEL (reference sequence). The CDR3 has 12 residues. The CDR3 spells CASSMGQPGLTF. DNA for the CDR3: TGTGCCAGCAGCATGGGACAGCCCGGGCTGACCTTC.

The chain carries TRBV5-1 and TRBJ1-4, with TRBD1 matching over 9 bases. The V and J ends lost 4 bases and 2 bases, in that order; junction bases with no gene match: 3. The CDR3 consists of 15 residues. CDR1 is SGHRS and CDR2 is YFSETQ in the germline V gene. CDR3 amino acids: CASSVGQGTNEKLFF. Written as DNA, the CDR3 is TGCGCCAGCAGCGTCGGACAGGGGACTAATGAAAAACTGTTTTTT.

The rearrangement uses TRBV18 and TRBJ1-3; possibly TRBD1 for D (6 bases). Trimming removed 3 bases at V and 5 bases at J, with 11 bases between. The V gene's germline CDR1 is KGHSH and CDR2 LQKENI. The CDR3 consists of 14 residues. The CDR3 here is CASSPDSGRNTIYF. DNA of the CDR3: TGTGCCAGCTCACCGGACAGTGGGAGAAACACCATATATTTT.